Sequencing of this T cell receptor (beta chain) was carried out in a study of shared clonotypes between healthy human individuals. Only CD45RO-negative cells positively selected for CCR7 counted as naive CD8 cells, so terminally differentiated effector memory CD45RA+ cells were excluded. Study outcomes and limitations: Some clonotypes were shared by all four sorted-subset donors, while others were not shared. The non-shared ones had lower generation probabilities than the shared ones.

The CDR3 contains 11 residues. Germline V gene sequence: CDR1 WNHNN, CDR2 SYGVQD (reference sequence). The table came from immunoSEQ multiplex PCR; TCRdb's copy has only in-frame clones and leaves some out. Of about 580,000 clones in the sample, roughly 98% were seen once. On this clone: Antigen unknown. One junction end does not reproduce the germline sequence, and a read error may be involved.

The sample was naive CD8+ T cells sorted from blood. The sequence derives from a man younger than 45 in good health. This chain joins TRBV10-1 and TRBJ2-5, with 7 bases matching TRBD2. The CDR3 is CASSESGLGDF. The CDR3 nucleotides read TGCGCCAGCAGTGAGTCCGGACTAGGAGACTTC.